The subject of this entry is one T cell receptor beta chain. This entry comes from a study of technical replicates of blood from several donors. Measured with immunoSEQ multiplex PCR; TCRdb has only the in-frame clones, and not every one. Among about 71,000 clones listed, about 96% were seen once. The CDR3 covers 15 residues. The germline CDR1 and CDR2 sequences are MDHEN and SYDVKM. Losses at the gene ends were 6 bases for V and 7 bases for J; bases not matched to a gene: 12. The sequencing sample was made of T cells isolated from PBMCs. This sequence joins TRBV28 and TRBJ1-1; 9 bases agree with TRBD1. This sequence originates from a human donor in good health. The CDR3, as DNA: TGTGCCAGCAGCCCAGTCGAGACAGGGGGGCTTGAAGCTTTCTTT. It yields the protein CASSPVETGGLEAFF.